Listed below are T cell receptor beta chains from one sample, sequenced in a study of radiation and T cells in renal cell carcinoma. The repertoire was sequenced with immunoSEQ multiplex PCR; TCRdb's copy has only in-frame clones and lacks some. Among about 86,000 clones listed, about 82% were seen once. This sample comprised blood, obtained from a patient whose treatment included radiotherapy and nephrectomy. Receptors were obtained from a man aged 45 to 65 with renal cell carcinoma. CDR3s include the opening cysteine and the closing phenylalanine or tryptophan.

v_call,j_call,cdr3_aa
TRBV9,TRBJ1-2,CASSVGTGKGYTF
TRBV18,TRBJ2-7,CASSRGQGVYEQYF
TRBV5-4,TRBJ2-3,CASSDPGTGTDTQYF
TRBV5-1,TRBJ2-7,CASSLVGRPYEQYF
TRBV5-1,TRBJ2-3,CASRTGSTDTQYF
TRBV2,TRBJ2-5,CASSERETQYF
TRBV10-1,TRBJ2-5,CASSEAKGQQETQYF
TRBV5-5,TRBJ1-2,CASSLAPGGYTF
TRBV6-1,TRBJ2-5,CASSRIRSGETQYF
TRBV5-6,TRBJ2-5,CASGSGTSGKETQYF
TRBV18,TRBJ2-7,CASSPPWGAESSYEQYF
TRBV18,TRBJ1-4,CASSPIQTNNEKLFF
TRBV7-9,TRBJ1-2,CASSLVGEDGYTF
TRBV11-3,TRBJ2-3,CASSSGGITDTQYF